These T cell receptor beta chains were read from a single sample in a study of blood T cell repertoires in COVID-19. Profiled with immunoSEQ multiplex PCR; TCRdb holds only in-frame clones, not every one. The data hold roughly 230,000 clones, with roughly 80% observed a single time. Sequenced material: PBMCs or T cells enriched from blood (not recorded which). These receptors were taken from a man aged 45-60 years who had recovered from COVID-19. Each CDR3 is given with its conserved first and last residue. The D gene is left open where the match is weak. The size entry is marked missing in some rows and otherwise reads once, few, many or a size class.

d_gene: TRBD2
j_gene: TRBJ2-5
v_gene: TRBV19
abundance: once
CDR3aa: CASSIVGGRETQYF
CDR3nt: TGTGCCAGTAGTATAGTCGGCGGGAGAGAGACCCAGTACTTC

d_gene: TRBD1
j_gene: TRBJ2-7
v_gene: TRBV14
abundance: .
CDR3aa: CASSQTDRGHEQYF
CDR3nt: TGTGCCAGCAGCCAGACCGACAGGGGCCACGAGCAGTACTTC

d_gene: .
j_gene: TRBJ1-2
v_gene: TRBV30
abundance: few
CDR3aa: CAWRGGADGYTF
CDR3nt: TGTGCCTGGAGGGGGGGGGCGGATGGCTACACCTTC

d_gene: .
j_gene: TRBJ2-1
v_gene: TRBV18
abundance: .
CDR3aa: CASSPPAGNEQFF
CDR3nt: TGTGCCAGCTCACCTCCGGCCGGGAATGAGCAGTTCTTC

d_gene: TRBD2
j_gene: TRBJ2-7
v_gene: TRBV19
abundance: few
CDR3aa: CASSPDGTSGGADF
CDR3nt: TGTGCCAGTAGCCCGGACGGGACTAGCGGAGGGGCGGACTTC

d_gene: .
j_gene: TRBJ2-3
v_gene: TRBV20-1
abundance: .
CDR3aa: CSARRDTQYF
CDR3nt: TGCAGTGCTAGGAGAGATACGCAGTATTTT

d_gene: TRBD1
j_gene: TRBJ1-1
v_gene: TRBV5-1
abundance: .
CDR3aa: CASSPSQGAGDTEAFF
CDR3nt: TGCGCCAGCAGTCCATCGCAGGGGGCAGGGGACACTGAAGCTTTCTTT

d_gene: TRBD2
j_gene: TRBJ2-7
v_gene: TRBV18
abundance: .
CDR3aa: CASSLALALSFYEQYF
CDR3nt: TGTGCCAGCTCACTTGCACTAGCGCTCTCCTTTTACGAGCAGTACTTC

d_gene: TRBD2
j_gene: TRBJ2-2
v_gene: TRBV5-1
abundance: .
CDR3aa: CASSLELLAGGTGELFF
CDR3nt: TGCGCCAGCAGCTTGGAACTTCTAGCGGGAGGAACCGGGGAGCTGTTTTTT

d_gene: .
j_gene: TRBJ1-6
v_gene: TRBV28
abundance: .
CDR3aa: CASSLPQGYNSPLHF
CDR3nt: TGTGCCAGCAGTTTACCCCAGGGCTATAATTCACCCCTCCACTTT

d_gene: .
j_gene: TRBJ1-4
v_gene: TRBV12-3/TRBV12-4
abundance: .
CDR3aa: CASSPTNEKLFF
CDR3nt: TGTGCCAGCAGTCCGACTAATGAAAAACTGTTTTTT

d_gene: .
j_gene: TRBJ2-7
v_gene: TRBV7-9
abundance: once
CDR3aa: CASIQVSSYEQYF
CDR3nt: TGTGCCAGCATACAGGTGTCCTCGTACGAGCAGTACTTC

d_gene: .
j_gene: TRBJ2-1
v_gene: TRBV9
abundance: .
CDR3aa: CASSSGGSARDEQFF
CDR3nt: TGTGCCAGCAGCAGCGGAGGGAGCGCCCGCGATGAGCAGTTCTTC

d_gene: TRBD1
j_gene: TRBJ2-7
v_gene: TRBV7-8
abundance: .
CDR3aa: CASSLQGASGYEQYF
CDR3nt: TGTGCCAGCAGCTTGCAGGGGGCGTCCGGCTACGAGCAGTACTTC

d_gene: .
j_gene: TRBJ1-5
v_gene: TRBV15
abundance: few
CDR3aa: CATSRDHSRPQHF
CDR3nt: TGTGCCACCAGCAGAGATCACAGTCGGCCCCAGCATTTT

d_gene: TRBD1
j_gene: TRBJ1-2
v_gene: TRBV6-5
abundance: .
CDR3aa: CASSYSPTGGTYGYTF
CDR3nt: TGTGCCAGCAGTTACTCCCCGACAGGGGGCACCTATGGCTACACCTTC

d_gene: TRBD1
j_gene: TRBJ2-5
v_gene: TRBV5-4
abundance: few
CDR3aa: CASSIQGALETQYF
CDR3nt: TGTGCCAGCAGCATACAGGGGGCCTTGGAGACCCAGTACTTC

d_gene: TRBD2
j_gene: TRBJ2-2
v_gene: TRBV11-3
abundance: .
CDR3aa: CASSLGEGLASGELFF
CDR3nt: TGTGCCAGCAGCTTAGGGGAGGGACTAGCGTCCGGGGAGCTGTTTTTT